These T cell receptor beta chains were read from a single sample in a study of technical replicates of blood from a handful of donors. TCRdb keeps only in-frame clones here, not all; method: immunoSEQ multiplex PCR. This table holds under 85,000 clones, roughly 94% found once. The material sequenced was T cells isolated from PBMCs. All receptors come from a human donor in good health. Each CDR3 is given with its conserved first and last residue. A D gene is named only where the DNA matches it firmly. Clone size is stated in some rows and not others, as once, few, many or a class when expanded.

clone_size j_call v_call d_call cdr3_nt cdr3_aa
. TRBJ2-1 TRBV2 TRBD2 TGTGCCAGCAGTCCCCTAGCGGGACTAGCGGGAGAAAATGAGCAGTTCTTC CASSPLAGLAGENEQFF
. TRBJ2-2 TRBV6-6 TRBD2 TGTGCCAGCGCCGAGGGGACTAGCTCCGACACCGGGGAGCTGTTTTTT CASAEGTSSDTGELFF
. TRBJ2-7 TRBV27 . TGTGCCAGCAGTCCTAACCCCTACGAGCAGTACTTC CASSPNPYEQYF
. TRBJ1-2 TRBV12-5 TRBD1 TGTGCTAGTGCCCGGGACAGGGGGAACTATGGCTACACCTTC CASARDRGNYGYTF
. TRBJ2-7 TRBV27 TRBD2 TGTGCCAGCAGTTTCAGCGGGGACCTCGGCGAGCAGTACTTC CASSFSGDLGEQYF
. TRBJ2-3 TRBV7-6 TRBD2 TGTGCCAGCAGCGTGGGACTAGCGGGAGCTGAGGGAAGCACAGATACGCAGTATTTT CASSVGLAGAEGSTDTQYF
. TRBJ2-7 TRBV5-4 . TGTGCCAGCAGCTTGCTCCACGAGCAGTACTTC CASSLLHEQYF
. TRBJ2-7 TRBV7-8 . TGTGCCAGCAGCCGTACCTCCAGGGTCCTTCGTTCCAACGAGCAGTACTTC CASSRTSRVLRSNEQYF
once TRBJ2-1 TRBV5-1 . TGCGCCAGCAGGAGGGAAATAAGCTACAATGAGCAGTTCTTC CASRREISYNEQFF
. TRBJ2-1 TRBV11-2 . TGTGCCAGCAGCCGTTGGAGGGGTAACAATGAGCAGTTCTTC CASSRWRGNNEQFF